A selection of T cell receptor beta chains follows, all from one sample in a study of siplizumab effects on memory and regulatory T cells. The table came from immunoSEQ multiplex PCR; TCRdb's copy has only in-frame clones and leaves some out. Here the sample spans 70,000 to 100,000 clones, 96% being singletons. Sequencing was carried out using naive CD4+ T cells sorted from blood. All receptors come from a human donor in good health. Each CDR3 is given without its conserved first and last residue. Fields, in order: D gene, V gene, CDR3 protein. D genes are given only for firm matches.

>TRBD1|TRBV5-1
ASARTGVKLNTEAF
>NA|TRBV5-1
ASTLTPYSDTQY
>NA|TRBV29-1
SVVPITGAGEQY
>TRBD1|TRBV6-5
ASSYRTGGYGYT
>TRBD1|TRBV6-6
ASSPTSSTGGGYT
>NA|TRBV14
ASHRTGEKLF
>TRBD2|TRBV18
ASSAPSGGGYEQY
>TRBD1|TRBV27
ASSLSKGGTGSEKLF
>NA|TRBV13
ASSLGDVGGSLF
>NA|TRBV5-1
ASSLAGNYEQY
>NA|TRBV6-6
ASSYLLKDSPLH
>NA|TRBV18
ASSPSQETQY
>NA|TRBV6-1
ASGPEAF
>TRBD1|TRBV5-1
ASSLQGARGTDTQY
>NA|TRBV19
ASSIEAGRNDSPLH
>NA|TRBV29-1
SVYYGYT
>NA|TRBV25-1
ASSDTIVRTDTQY
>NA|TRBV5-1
ASSGSGGQDGYT
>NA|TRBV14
ASSQGLKGGNEQF
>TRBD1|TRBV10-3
AISDDRVGYT
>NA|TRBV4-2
ASSQDVGVRGYT
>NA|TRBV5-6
ASSLGGFRNQPQH
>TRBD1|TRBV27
ASSRQGNTDTQY
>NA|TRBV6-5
ASSYFPPGRGNTIY
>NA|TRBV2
ASSKGGSNQPQH
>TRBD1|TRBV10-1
ASSELSKDRESGANVLT
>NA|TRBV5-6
ASSHPPGVGNTIY
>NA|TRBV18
ASSPVGGGRNNEQF
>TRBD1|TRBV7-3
ASSLTGQFTDTQY
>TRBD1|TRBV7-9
ASSNTGTGGDEQY
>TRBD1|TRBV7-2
ASSLGATGGAGNTIY
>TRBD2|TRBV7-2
ASSLGPWSSGGYEQY
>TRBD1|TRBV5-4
ASSLVQGEDSPLH
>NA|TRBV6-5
ASSETLTQY
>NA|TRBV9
ASSVLQGRSGNTIY
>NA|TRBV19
ASSEGRGQYEQY
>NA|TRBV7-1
ASSFGYGNQPQH
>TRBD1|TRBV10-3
AISDAGGRDEQY
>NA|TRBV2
ASVRAYEQY
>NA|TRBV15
ATSRGLAKGGF
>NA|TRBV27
ASSLSPYSSTDTQY
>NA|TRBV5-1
ASSLGHPNTEAF
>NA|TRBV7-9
ASSNRVTNTEAF
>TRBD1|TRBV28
ASDRGAGNTIY
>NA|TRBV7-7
ASSPTSSGRQF
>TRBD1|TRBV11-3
ASSLSSGGTGELF
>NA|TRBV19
ASSMGRVSYNEQF
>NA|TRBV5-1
ASSREYGTDTQY
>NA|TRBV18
ASSADSNTEAF
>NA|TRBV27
ASSHRPYNSPLH
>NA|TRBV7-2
ASSSPAGRRRTPDEQY
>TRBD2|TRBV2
ASSDSLLSSGGTSTDTQY